These 20 T cell receptor beta chains originate from one sample sequenced in a study of blood T cells in healthy people across ages. The authors ran a second PCR of about 6 to 11 cycles using a sample-barcoded 5' primer and a J-beta primer mix. Via MiXCR, TCRdb re-called the 5' RACE reads, giving one row per CDR3 protein. The sample lists around 1.5 million distinct CDR3 sequences; almost 35% were seen once. The sample was blood. These TCRs come from a woman aged 25 to 39 in good health.

This clonotype was seen a few times. V is TRBV29-1 and J is TRBJ1-1; D might be TRBD1 (5 bases). V was cut by 7 bases and J by 6 bases, with 18 bases left in between. The CDR3 extends over 13 amino acids. The germline V gene has CDR1 SQVTM and CDR2 ANQGSEA. The CDR3 sequence is CSALGGLFAEAFF. CDR3 DNA: TGCAGCGCCCTTGGGGGATTATTCGCTGAAGCTTTCTTT.

The rearrangement links TRBV5-6 to TRBJ2-7; 8 bases map to TRBD1. This CDR3 region has 15 residues. CDR1 and CDR2 from the germline V gene are SGHDT and YYEEEE. V gave up 4 bases and J gave up 5 bases; unmatched junction bases: 11. In DNA form, the CDR3 reads TGTGCCAGCAGCCCTGGCCAGGGGGCTTTCCACGAGCAGTACTTC. It is translated as CASSPGQGAFHEQYF.

CDR3 DNA: TGTGCCAGCAAGGGCGGAGATTCACCCCTCCACTTT. Translation: CASKGGDSPLHF. The V call is TRBV2, the J call TRBJ1-6; D remains ambiguous. The ends were cut back, 7 bases at V and 8 bases at J, with 9 bases in the middle. The CDR3 contains 12 residues. The germline CDR1 and CDR2 sequences are SNHLY and FYNNEI.

The V call is TRBV20-1, the J call TRBJ2-1; the D is unclear. This CDR3 has 8 amino acids. The germline gives CDR1 DFQATT, CDR2 SNEGSKA (reference sequence). This CDR3 is CRTDLQFF. DNA for the CDR3: TGCAGAACCGACTTACAGTTCTTC.

The CDR3 protein is CASSPGGLSTDTQYF. CDR3 DNA sequence: TGTGCCAGCAGCCCGGGGGGACTCAGCACAGATACGCAGTATTTT. V gene TRBV3-1 combines with J gene TRBJ2-3; 7 bases are shared with TRBD2. Per germline, CDR1 LGHDT and CDR2 YNNKEL (reference sequence). The CDR3 contains 15 residues. Trimming at V came to 4 bases and at J to 0 bases, leaving 4 bases not matched to a gene.

This sequence joins TRBV5-1 and TRBJ2-3; D possibly corresponds to TRBD1 (6 bases). Per germline, CDR1 SGHRS and CDR2 YFSETQ. V lost 5 bases to trimming and J lost 0 bases, with 16 bases between them. CDR3 length equals 16 residues. The CDR3 coding sequence is TGCGCCAGCAGGTGGACAGCAAAGACTAGCACAGATACGCAGTATTTT. It is translated as CASRWTAKTSTDTQYF.

This clonotype turned up a few times. The genes are TRBV3-1 and TRBJ2-7; either TRBD1 or TRBD2 may supply D (5 bases each). CDR3 length: 13 residues. The germline V gene has CDR1 LGHDT and CDR2 YNNKEL (reference sequence). Trimming removed 4 bases at V and 4 bases at J, with 11 bases between. The DNA for the CDR3 is TGTGCCAGCAGCCGACAGAGGGATTACGAGCAGTACTTC. It codes for CASSRQRDYEQYF.

The chain employs TRBV20-1 and TRBJ1-3, with D hard to call. This CDR3 contains 12 residues. The germline CDR1 and CDR2 sequences are DFQATT and SNEGSKA (reference sequence). V lost 0 bases and J lost 10, with 10 bases in between. The CDR3: CSARDLPRTIYF. In nucleotides, the CDR3 is TGCAGTGCTAGAGATCTCCCTAGGACCATATATTTT.

The chain recombines TRBV6-5 with TRBJ2-2; the D gene could be TRBD1 or TRBD2 (7 bases each). The CDR3 is 16 residues long. Germline lookup yields CDR1 MNHEY and CDR2 SVGAGI. Trimming shortened V by 0 bases and J by 5 bases, and 13 bases separated the two germline ends. The CDR3 here is CASSYSTGRDTGELFF. CDR3 DNA sequence: TGTGCCAGCAGTTACTCGACAGGGAGGGATACCGGGGAGCTGTTTTTT.

This clonotype was detected many times. This chain joins TRBV12-3 or TRBV12-4 and TRBJ2-7; D might be TRBD2 (6 bases). The CDR3 runs to 14 residues. Trimming took off 5 bases at V and 7 bases at J, with 18 bases between the two ends. The CDR3 DNA is TGTGCCAGCAGTCGGGACGGGGGAGCGAGAGAGCAGTACTTC. Translated, it gives CASSRDGGAREQYF.

The rearrangement joins TRBV6-5 to TRBJ2-5, with 8 bases matching TRBD2. Germline V gives CDR1 MNHEY, CDR2 SVGAGI. Losses at the gene ends were 2 bases for V and 1 base for J; bases not matched to a gene: 3. This CDR3 has 15 residues. CDR3 sequence reads: CASSYAGGAQETQYF. The CDR3 DNA sequence: TGTGCCAGCAGTTACGCGGGGGGCGCCCAAGAGACCCAGTACTTC.

Here the CDR3 DNA reads TGTGCCAGCAGCCCCGACCGGAGGGCGGGAACGTGGGGGACGGATACGCAGTATTTT. Protein sequence: CASSPDRRAGTWGTDTQYF. This chain connects TRBV5-5 to TRBJ2-3; possibly TRBD2 for D (6 bases). The germline CDR1 and CDR2 sequences are SGHKS and YYEKEE (reference sequence). V dropped 4 bases and J dropped 6 bases, with 30 bases sitting between them. The CDR3 totals 19 residues.

The chain carries TRBV5-1 and TRBJ2-1; TRBD2 is a possible D gene (6 bases). The V and J ends lost 6 bases and 2 bases respectively, with 15 bases between them. The CDR3 has 15 residues. Germline assignment: CDR1 SGHRS and CDR2 YFSETQ. The DNA for the CDR3 is TGCGCCAGCACTCCGGAGGGTAAAACCTACAATGAGCAGTTCTTC. As protein: CASTPEGKTYNEQFF.

The chain is built from TRBV6-1 and TRBJ2-7; a weak D match, TRBD2 (7 bases). V was trimmed by 10 bases and J by 5 bases, leaving 18 bases between them. CDR1 is MNHNS and CDR2 is SASEGT in the germline V gene. This CDR3 is built from 13 residues. The CDR3 loop is CATTGGPLDEQYF. The CDR3 DNA reads TGTGCCACTACGGGGGGCCCCCTTGACGAGCAGTACTTC.

Worth noting for this clonotype: Germline and junction disagree at one end, which may indicate a read error. The rearrangement links TRBV20-1 to TRBJ2-7; 7 positions match TRBD1. This CDR3 is built from 15 residues. Germline-derived CDR1 and CDR2 are DFQATT and SNEGSKA (reference sequence). The CDR3 DNA follows: TGCAGTCCTAGAGACCTACAGGGGCCCCCCTACGAGCAGTACTTC. Translated: CSPRDLQGPPYEQYF.

This clonotype came up many times. The rearrangement uses TRBV5-1 and TRBJ2-3; TRBD2 aligns across 8 bases. The CDR3 loop spans 14 amino acids. The germline V gene encodes CDR1 SGHRS and CDR2 YFSETQ. The V gene end was trimmed by 2 bases and the J gene end by 5 bases; junction bases not matched to a gene: 4. In nucleotides, the CDR3 is TGCGCCAGCAGCTTAGCGGGAGCGATAGATACGCAGTATTTT. Amino acids: CASSLAGAIDTQYF.

The rearrangement uses TRBV5-4 and TRBJ2-1; 11 bases map to TRBD2. Germline V gives CDR1 SGHNT, CDR2 YYREEE (reference sequence). V was clipped by 5 bases and J by 5 bases; unmatched bases: 12. This CDR3 has 17 amino acids. The CDR3 protein is CASSPQGSGRGNNEQFF. The CDR3 nucleotides are TGTGCCAGCAGTCCTCAAGGTAGCGGGAGGGGAAACAATGAGCAGTTCTTC.

The chain combines TRBV20-1 with TRBJ1-2; 7 bases are a match to TRBD1. With 6 bases clipped from V and 4 bases from J, the junction kept 8 bases outside the gene matches. This CDR3 has 13 amino acids. Germline values: CDR1 DFQATT, CDR2 SNEGSKA (reference sequence). The CDR3 sequence: CSAWDRLSYGYTF. The CDR3 region has the DNA TGCAGTGCCTGGGACAGACTCTCCTATGGCTACACCTTC.

The chain is built from TRBV6-2 or TRBV6-3 and TRBJ2-7; TRBD2 aligns across 11 bases. The junction had 15 bases not matched to a gene; V was cut back by 7 bases and J by 7 bases. The CDR3 is made up of 16 amino acids. CDR1 MNHEY and CDR2 SVGEGT come from the germline V gene. The CDR3 sequence is CASIRSSLLAGGEQYF. CDR3 DNA: TGTGCCAGCATAAGATCCAGTCTGTTAGCGGGAGGGGAGCAGTACTTC.

The CDR3 coding sequence is TGTGCCAGCAACCTCCAACGGGACAGAACCTACGAGCAGTACTTC. Translation gives CASNLQRDRTYEQYF. V and J are TRBV28 and TRBJ2-7, with TRBD1 matching over 7 bases. V shed 7 bases, J shed 2 bases, and the junction held 11 bases outside the gene matches. Germline loops: CDR1 MDHEN, CDR2 SYDVKM. CDR3 size: 15 residues.